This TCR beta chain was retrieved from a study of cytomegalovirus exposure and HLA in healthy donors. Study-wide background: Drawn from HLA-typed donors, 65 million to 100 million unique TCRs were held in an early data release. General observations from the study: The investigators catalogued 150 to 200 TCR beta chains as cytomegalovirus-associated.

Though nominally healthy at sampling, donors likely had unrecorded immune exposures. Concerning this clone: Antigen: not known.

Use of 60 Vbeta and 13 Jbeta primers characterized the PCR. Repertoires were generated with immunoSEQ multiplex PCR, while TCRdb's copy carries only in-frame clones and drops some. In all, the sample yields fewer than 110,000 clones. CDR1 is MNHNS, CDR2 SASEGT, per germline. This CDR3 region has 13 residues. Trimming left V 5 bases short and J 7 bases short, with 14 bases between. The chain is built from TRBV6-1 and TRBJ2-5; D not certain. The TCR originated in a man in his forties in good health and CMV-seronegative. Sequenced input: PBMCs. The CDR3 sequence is CASSPRGLGTQYF. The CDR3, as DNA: TGTGCCAGCAGTCCCCGCGGCCTGGGGACCCAGTACTTC.